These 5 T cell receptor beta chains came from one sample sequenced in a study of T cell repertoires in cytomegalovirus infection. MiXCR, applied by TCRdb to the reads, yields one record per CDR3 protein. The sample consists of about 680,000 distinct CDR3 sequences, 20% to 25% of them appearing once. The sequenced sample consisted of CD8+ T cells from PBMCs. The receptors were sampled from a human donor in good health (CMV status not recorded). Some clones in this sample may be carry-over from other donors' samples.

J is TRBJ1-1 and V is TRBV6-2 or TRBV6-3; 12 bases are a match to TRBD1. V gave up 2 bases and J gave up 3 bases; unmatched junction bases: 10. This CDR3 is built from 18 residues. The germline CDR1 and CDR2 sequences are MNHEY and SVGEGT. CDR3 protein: CASSYPPGTGGLDTEAFF. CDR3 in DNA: TGTGCCAGCAGTTACCCTCCCGGGACAGGGGGCCTAGACACTGAAGCTTTCTTT.

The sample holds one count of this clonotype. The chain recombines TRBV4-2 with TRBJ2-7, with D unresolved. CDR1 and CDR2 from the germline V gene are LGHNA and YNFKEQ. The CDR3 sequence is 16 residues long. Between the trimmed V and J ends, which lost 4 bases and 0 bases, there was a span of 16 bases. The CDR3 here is CASSPVGLNFSYEQYF. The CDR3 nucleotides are TGTGCCAGCAGCCCGGTGGGCCTAAACTTCTCCTACGAGCAGTACTTC.

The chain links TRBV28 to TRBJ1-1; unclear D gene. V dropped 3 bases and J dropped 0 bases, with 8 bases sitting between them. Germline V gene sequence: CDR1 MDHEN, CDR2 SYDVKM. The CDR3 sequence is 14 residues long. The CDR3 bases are TGTGCCAGCAGTTTTAATTTCATGAACACTGAAGCTTTCTTT. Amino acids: CASSFNFMNTEAFF. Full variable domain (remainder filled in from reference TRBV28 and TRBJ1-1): DVKVTQSSRYLVKRTGEKVFLECVQDMDHENMFWYRQDPGLGLRLIYFSYDVKMKEKGDIPEGYSVSREKKERFSLILESASTNQTSMYLCASSFNFMNTEAFFGQGTRLTVV.

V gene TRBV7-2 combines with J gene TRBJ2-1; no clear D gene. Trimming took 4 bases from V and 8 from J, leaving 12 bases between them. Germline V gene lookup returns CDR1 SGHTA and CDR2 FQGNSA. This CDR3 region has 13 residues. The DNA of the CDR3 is TGTGCCAGCAGCTCCACCCCCTGGGATGAGCAGTTCTTC. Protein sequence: CASSSTPWDEQFF.

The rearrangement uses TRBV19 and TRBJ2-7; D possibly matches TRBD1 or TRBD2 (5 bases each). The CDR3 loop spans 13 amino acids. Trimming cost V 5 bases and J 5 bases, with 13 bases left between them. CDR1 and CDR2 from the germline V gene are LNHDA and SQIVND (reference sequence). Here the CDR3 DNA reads TGTGCCAGTAGTCTTCTTCCGGGACACGAGCAGTACGTC. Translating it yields CASSLLPGHEQYV.